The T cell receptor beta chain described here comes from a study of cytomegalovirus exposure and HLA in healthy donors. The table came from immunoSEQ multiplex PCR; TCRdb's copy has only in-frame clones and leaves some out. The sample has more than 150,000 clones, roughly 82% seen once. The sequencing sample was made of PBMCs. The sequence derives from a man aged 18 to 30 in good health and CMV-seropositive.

CDR3 sequence reads: CASSLGPSGKNEQFF. For the CDR3, the DNA is TGTGCCAGCAGCTTAGGTCCTAGCGGGAAGAATGAGCAGTTCTTC. The chain couples TRBV7-6 to TRBJ2-1; 9 bases are a match to TRBD2. Germline-derived CDR1 and CDR2 are SGHVS and FNYEAQ. V shed 1 base, J shed 7 bases, and the junction held 5 bases outside the gene matches. CDR3 length equals 15 residues.